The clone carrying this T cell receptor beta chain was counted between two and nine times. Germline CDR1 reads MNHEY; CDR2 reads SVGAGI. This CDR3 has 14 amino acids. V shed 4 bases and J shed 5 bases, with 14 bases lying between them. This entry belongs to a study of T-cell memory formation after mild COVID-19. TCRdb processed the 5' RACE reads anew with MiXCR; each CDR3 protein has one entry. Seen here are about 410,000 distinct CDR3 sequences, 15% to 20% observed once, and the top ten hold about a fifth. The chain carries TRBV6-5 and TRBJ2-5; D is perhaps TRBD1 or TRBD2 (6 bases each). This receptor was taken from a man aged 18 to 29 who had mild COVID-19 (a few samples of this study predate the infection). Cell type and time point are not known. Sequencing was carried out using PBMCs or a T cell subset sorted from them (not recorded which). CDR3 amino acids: CASSFRGLDETQYF. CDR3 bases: TGTGCCAGCAGTTTCCGGGGGCTGGACGAGACCCAGTACTTC.